The clone carrying this TCR beta chain has just a few counts. What it recognizes is unknown. TCRdb re-called the 5' RACE reads with MiXCR, one entry per CDR3 protein. Counted here are 310,000 or so distinct CDR3 sequences, approximately 16% occurring once; the ten biggest clones make up roughly 23%. V dropped 8 bases and J dropped 5 bases, with 10 bases sitting between them. Germline loops: CDR1 SGHRS, CDR2 YFSETQ. The CDR3 sequence is 11 residues long. This record comes from a study of T-cell memory formation after mild COVID-19. Study-wide context: Clusters were largely donor specific. Study observations and caveats: A second wave of clones peaked on day 37, and their SARS-CoV-2 specificity went unconfirmed. Later expanders leaned CD4+, whereas day 15 to 85 contracting clones were balanced CD4/CD8.

The source material was PBMCs or a T cell subset sorted from them (not recorded which). The chain couples TRBV5-1 to TRBJ1-2; D remains unclear. This receptor was taken from a young man who had mild COVID-19 (a few samples of this study predate the infection). Cell type and time point are not known. CDR3: CARQQLYGYTF. Written as DNA, the CDR3 is TGCGCCAGACAACAGCTTTATGGCTACACCTTC.